This T cell receptor beta chain was documented in a study of OX40 agonist ivuxolimab in advanced cancers. Study background: It was ivuxolimab, an agonistic anti-OX40 (CD134) antibody, that patients were treated with. Ivuxolimab doses were 0.01, 0.1, 0.3, 1.5, 3 or 10 mg/kg every 2 weeks.

This CDR3 region has 15 residues. V lost 1 base and J lost 1; bases outside the gene matches: 3. Per germline, CDR1 SEHNR and CDR2 FQNEAQ (reference sequence). TCRdb's copy holds only in-frame clones and misses some; the assay was immunoSEQ multiplex PCR. The sample holds 50,000 to 75,000 clones; 65% to 85% are singletons and the top ten take approximately 1.5%. Sequences were derived from CD4+ or CD8+ T cells sorted from blood, sampled in a trial of the OX40 agonist ivuxolimab. The J gene is TRBJ2-7, the V gene TRBV7-9; 8 bases map to TRBD2. This clonotype was sampled from an adult with an advanced solid tumor such as melanoma, head and neck, liver or kidney cancer. CDR3 region: CASSLVSSGSYEQYF. CDR3 coding DNA: TGTGCCAGCAGCTTAGTCTCTAGCGGGTCCTACGAGCAGTACTTC. The variable domain in full, completed from reference TRBV7-9 and TRBJ2-7, reads DTGVSQNPRHKITKRGQNVTFRCDPISEHNRLYWYRQTLGQGPEFLTYFQNEAQLEKSRLLSDRFSAERPKGSFSTLEIQRTEQGDSAMYLCASSLVSSGSYEQYFGPGTRLTVT.